The next 4 T cell receptor beta chains were all read from a single sample in a study of blood T cell repertoires in COVID-19. TCRdb keeps only in-frame clones here, not all; method: immunoSEQ multiplex PCR. The sample lists some 26,000 clones, over 75% occurring once. Material: peripheral blood. Source of these receptors: a man aged 70-80 years with acute or convalescent COVID-19.

This chain uses TRBV3-1 (or the pseudogene TRBV3-2) with TRBJ1-6; TRBD1 matches 7 bases. CDR1 is LGHDT and CDR2 is YNNKEL in the germline V gene (reference sequence). The CDR3 is 17 residues long. The V and J ends lost 0 bases and 8 bases, in that order; junction bases with no gene match: 10. The CDR3 reads CASSQEPGGLWYSPLHF. As DNA, the CDR3 is TGTGCCAGCAGCCAAGAGCCAGGGGGTCTGTGGTATTCACCCCTCCACTTT.

For the CDR3, the DNA is TGTGCCAGCAGTGTATCCCTAGCGGGAGGTAATGAGCAGTTCTTC. Encoded protein: CASSVSLAGGNEQFF. The chain uses TRBV6-4 and TRBJ2-1, with 11 bases lining up with TRBD2. The germline V gene has CDR1 MRHNA and CDR2 SNTAGT. J lost 7 bases, V lost 4 bases, and 6 bases had no gene match. This CDR3 is built from 15 residues.

V usage is TRBV28 and J usage is TRBJ2-4; tentatively, D is TRBD1 (6 bases). The CDR3 covers 16 residues. Trimming left V 6 bases short and J 8 bases short, with 23 bases between. The germline gives CDR1 MDHEN, CDR2 SYDVKM. The CDR3 here is CASSLPGSHRQDIQYF. CDR3 nucleotides: TGTGCCAGCAGCCTACCAGGATCCCATAGACAGGACATTCAGTACTTC.

The rearrangement uses TRBV9 and TRBJ1-3, with TRBD1 matching 7 bases. The V segment lost 4 bases and the J segment 4 bases; nucleotides outside the gene matches: 5. The CDR3 covers 14 residues. Germline CDR1 and CDR2: SGDLS and YYNGEE. DNA of the CDR3: TGTGCCAGCAGCTACAGGGGTACGGGAAACACCATATATTTT. Amino acid sequence: CASSYRGTGNTIYF.